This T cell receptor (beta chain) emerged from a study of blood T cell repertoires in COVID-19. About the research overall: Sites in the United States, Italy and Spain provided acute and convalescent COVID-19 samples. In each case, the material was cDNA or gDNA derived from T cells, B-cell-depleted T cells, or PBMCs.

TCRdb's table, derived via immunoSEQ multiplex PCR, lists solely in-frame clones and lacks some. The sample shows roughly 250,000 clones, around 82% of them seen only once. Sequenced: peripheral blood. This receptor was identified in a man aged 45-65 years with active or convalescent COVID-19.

CDR3 bases: TGTGCCAGCAGCCCTGGGGGGGATTCACCCCTCCACTTT. Encoded protein: CASSPGGDSPLHF. This chain uses TRBV7-9 with TRBJ1-6; TRBD1 is a possible D gene (5 bases). Trimming removed 5 bases at V and 8 bases at J, with 10 bases between. The germline CDR1 and CDR2 sequences are SEHNR and FQNEAQ (reference sequence). The CDR3 contains 13 residues.